This paragraph covers one T cell receptor beta chain sequence. Original methodology: Quantification of nucleated cells was approximated via reference gene primer amplification. TCRdb's copy holds only in-frame clones and misses some; the assay was immunoSEQ multiplex PCR. V and J calls plus clone size are reproduced from that table; the DNA served to infer D and trimming. The table lists over 200,000 clones, 88% of them singletons. With 5 bases removed from V and 7 bases from J, the gap between germline ends came to 20 bases. Germline V gives CDR1 SEHNR, CDR2 FQNEAQ (reference sequence). The CDR3 contains 15 residues. This specimen belongs to a study of blood T cell repertoires in COVID-19. Overall study context: Samples of COVID-19 (acute and convalescent) were obtained from the United States, Italy and Spain. PBMCs, B-cell-depleted T cells, or T cells were the source of the cDNA or gDNA that made up the material.

This chain uses TRBV7-9 with TRBJ1-2; TRBD1 is a possible D gene (5 bases). The sequenced material came from peripheral blood. The clonotype comes from a human donor in a cohort sampled during active COVID-19. In DNA form, the CDR3 reads TGTGCCAGCAGCCTAAATGCTTTCAGGGAAAGTGGCTACACCTTC. Encoded protein: CASSLNAFRESGYTF.